This entry lists 30 T cell receptor beta chains sequenced from one sample in a study of naive and memory T cell subsets. A UMI-containing oligonucleotide was joined by 3' ligation to the TCR cDNA template. Four PCR rounds used nested alpha and beta constant region primers plus the SP2 primer. TCRdb passed the 5' RACE reads through MiXCR, listing each CDR3 protein once. The sample includes roughly 62,000 distinct CDR3 sequences, approximately 6.6% of them seen just once. These receptors were collected from a male donor in good health.

This clonotype has just a few counts. The chain combines TRBV3-1 with TRBJ2-2, with D unresolved. CDR3 length: 11 amino acids. Germline V gene sequence: CDR1 LGHDT, CDR2 YNNKEL (reference sequence). Trimming removed 6 bases at V and 7 bases at J, with 6 bases between. CDR3 amino acids: CASRGGGELFF. The DNA for the CDR3 is TGTGCCAGCAGAGGTGGCGGGGAGCTGTTTTTT.

This clonotype has a handful of counts. The chain employs TRBV9 and TRBJ2-7, with D possibly matching TRBD2 (7 bases). Between the trimmed V and J ends, which lost 3 bases and 4 bases, there was a span of 14 bases. The CDR3 runs 14 residues. Germline CDR1 SGDLS, CDR2 YYNGEE. Here the CDR3 DNA reads TGTGCCAGCAGCGCGTCGGGGGGCTTGTACGAGCAGTACTTC. The encoded protein is CASSASGGLYEQYF.

The chain combines TRBV5-1 with TRBJ2-1; 9 bases agree with TRBD2. V trimming: 8 bases; J trimming: 0 bases; junction bases outside the gene matches: 6. The germline V gene has CDR1 SGHRS and CDR2 YFSETQ. The CDR3 runs 15 residues. The CDR3: CASQGSGSSYNEQFF. In nucleotides, the CDR3 is TGCGCCAGTCAGGGTAGCGGGAGCTCCTACAATGAGCAGTTCTTC. Full variable domain (missing parts from reference TRBV5-1 and TRBJ2-1): KAGVTQTPRYLIKTRGQQVTLSCSPISGHRSVSWYQQTPGQGLQFLFEYFSETQRNKGNFPGRFSGRQFSNSRSEMNVSTLELGDSALYLCASQGSGSSYNEQFFGPGTRLTVL.

This clonotype was recorded a few times. The chain has TRBV27 and TRBJ2-1, with 11 bases lining up with TRBD2. CDR3 length equals 15 residues. CDR1 and CDR2 (germline): MNHEY, SMNVEV (reference sequence). V lost 2 bases to trimming and J lost 7 bases; unmatched junction nucleotides: 4. CDR3 loop: CASSLLAGGTNEQFF. DNA of the CDR3: TGTGCCAGCAGTTTACTAGCGGGGGGCACAAATGAGCAGTTCTTC.

The table lists this clonotype with many counts. This chain joins TRBV15 and TRBJ2-3; D possibly corresponds to TRBD2 (5 bases). Germline CDR1 LNHNV, CDR2 YYDKDF (reference sequence). Trimming shortened V by 0 bases and J by 6 bases, and 13 bases separated the two germline ends. The CDR3 consists of 15 residues. The CDR3 region is CATSRDMDRGDTQYF. CDR3 coding DNA: TGTGCCACCAGCAGAGATATGGATCGCGGGGATACGCAGTATTTT.

This clonotype was picked up many times. The chain couples TRBV20-1 to TRBJ2-1; D tentatively reads TRBD1 or TRBD2 (5 bases each). CDR1 and CDR2 (germline): DFQATT, SNEGSKA (reference sequence). With 2 bases removed from V and 4 bases from J, the gap between germline ends came to 18 bases. The CDR3 is made up of 16 amino acids. The CDR3 reads CSARPPSGTGYNEQFF. As DNA, the CDR3 is TGCAGTGCTAGACCCCCCTCCGGGACGGGGTACAATGAGCAGTTCTTC.

The chain employs TRBV29-1 and TRBJ2-3, with 11 bases aligning to TRBD2. This CDR3 contains 14 residues. V gave up 5 bases and J gave up 4 bases; unmatched junction bases: 5. Per germline, CDR1 SQVTM and CDR2 ANQGSEA. The CDR3 DNA sequence: TGCAGCGTTTTACTAGCGGGAGAGGCAGATACGCAGTATTTT. Its translation: CSVLLAGEADTQYF.

This clonotype was counted between two and nine times. The genes are TRBV7-9 and TRBJ1-5; D is undetermined. Germline CDR1 and CDR2: SEHNR and FQNEAQ (reference sequence). Trimming took 3 bases from V and 5 from J, leaving 5 bases between them. The CDR3 extends over 12 amino acids. CDR3 DNA: TGTGCCAGCAGCTTCGGGGATCAGCCCCAGCATTTT. Translation gives CASSFGDQPQHF. Variable domain in full (rest from reference TRBV7-9 and TRBJ1-5): DTGVSQNPRHKITKRGQNVTFRCDPISEHNRLYWYRQTLGQGPEFLTYFQNEAQLEKSRLLSDRFSAERPKGSFSTLEIQRTEQGDSAMYLCASSFGDQPQHFGDGTRLSIL.

This rearrangement joins TRBV6-5 to TRBJ2-1; 10 bases map to TRBD2. Germline loops: CDR1 MNHEY, CDR2 SVGAGI. This CDR3 is 20 amino acids long. J gave up 2 bases and V 2 bases, and 15 bases lay outside the gene matches. The CDR3 region has the DNA TGTGCCAGCAGTTACCAAACTGGGGGAGCTAGCGGGAGACCCTACAATGAGCAGTTCTTC. It codes for CASSYQTGGASGRPYNEQFF.

The sample holds many counts of this clonotype. The gene calls are TRBV7-9 and TRBJ1-2; no clear D. V lost 1 base, J lost 0 bases, and 9 bases lay in between. The CDR3 sequence is 15 residues long. Germline V lookup: CDR1 SEHNR, CDR2 FQNEAQ (reference sequence). CDR3 DNA sequence: TGTGCCAGCAGCTTAGAAGGAGGGACTAACTATGGCTACACCTTC. The encoded protein is CASSLEGGTNYGYTF.

This clonotype has a handful of counts. The J gene is TRBJ2-5, the V gene TRBV20-1; 12 nucleotides match TRBD2. The CDR3 is 16 amino acids. CDR1 is DFQATT and CDR2 is SNEGSKA in the germline V gene (reference sequence). J was trimmed by 5 bases and V by 2 bases; bases with no gene match: 9. This CDR3 reads CSARNPLAGGRETQYF. DNA of the CDR3: TGCAGTGCTAGAAATCCTCTAGCGGGGGGGCGGGAGACCCAGTACTTC.

In this sample, this clonotype turned up a few times. The chain uses TRBV19 and TRBJ2-5; possible D gene TRBD2, 5 bases. V was trimmed by 3 bases and J by 2 bases, leaving 10 bases between them. The germline V gene encodes CDR1 LNHDA and CDR2 SQIVND (reference sequence). The CDR3 is 14 amino acids. The CDR3 sequence is CASSISGNQETQYF. DNA for the CDR3: TGTGCCAGTAGTATCTCGGGGAATCAAGAGACCCAGTACTTC.

The chain combines TRBV5-4 with TRBJ1-2; TRBD1 is a possible D gene (5 bases). Germline lookup yields CDR1 SGHNT and CDR2 YYREEE (reference sequence). V lost 4 bases and J lost 6, with 19 bases in between. This CDR3 region has 15 residues. In nucleotides, the CDR3 is TGTGCCAGCAGCCTGTCGGGACTCCAGGCGGATGGCTACACCTTC. Encoded protein: CASSLSGLQADGYTF.

This clonotype was observed at least ten times. The J gene is TRBJ1-3, the V gene TRBV20-1; 8 bases align to TRBD1. This CDR3 spans 17 amino acids. The germline V gene has CDR1 DFQATT and CDR2 SNEGSKA (reference sequence). Trimming at V came to 4 bases and at J to 4 bases, leaving 15 bases not matched to a gene. In nucleotides, the CDR3 is TGCAGTGCTATATCGGGACAGGCGGGAATGGCAGGAAACACCATATATTTT. This codes for CSAISGQAGMAGNTIYF.

At least ten counts were recorded for this clonotype. The CDR3 protein is CAISESETEPYEQYF. The CDR3 DNA sequence: TGTGCCATCAGTGAGTCGGAAACTGAGCCCTACGAGCAGTACTTC. The genes are TRBV10-3 and TRBJ2-7; D ambiguous. The germline CDR1 and CDR2 sequences are ENHRY and SYGVKD. The ends were cut back, 0 bases at V and 2 bases at J, with 11 bases in the middle. The CDR3 has 15 residues.

Many counts were recorded for this clonotype. The chain is built from TRBV12-3 or TRBV12-4 and TRBJ1-1, with TRBD1 as a possible D gene (6 bases). This CDR3 has 15 residues. V lost 6 bases and J lost 3, with 17 bases in between. For the CDR3, the DNA is TGTGCCAGCAGAGAACCAGGGGCAACGTACACTGAAGCTTTCTTT. Translated: CASREPGATYTEAFF.

Only a few counts were recorded for this clonotype. The chain has TRBV7-9 and TRBJ2-3; D unresolved. V was clipped by 1 base and J by 4 bases, with 15 bases between them. Germline V gene lookup returns CDR1 SEHNR and CDR2 FQNEAQ (reference sequence). The CDR3 contains 16 residues. In DNA, the CDR3 is TGTGCCAGCAGCTTAGTGTACATTCCGGGTTCAGATACGCAGTATTTT. It codes for CASSLVYIPGSDTQYF.

This clonotype was found a few times. The chain has TRBV5-1 and TRBJ2-6, with no clear D. Germline assignment: CDR1 SGHRS and CDR2 YFSETQ. V was cut by 1 base and J by 7 bases, with 15 bases left in between. The CDR3 is made up of 16 amino acids. The CDR3 spells CASSLFVSQLANVLTF. DNA of the CDR3: TGCGCCAGCAGCTTGTTCGTTAGTCAGCTCGCCAACGTCCTGACTTTC. Variable domain in full (rest from reference TRBV5-1 and TRBJ2-6): KAGVTQTPRYLIKTRGQQVTLSCSPISGHRSVSWYQQTPGQGLQFLFEYFSETQRNKGNFPGRFSGRQFSNSRSEMNVSTLELGDSALYLCASSLFVSQLANVLTFGAGSRLTVL.

This clonotype was counted many times. V and J are TRBV15 and TRBJ2-5; D call uncertain. V lost 0 bases and J 3 bases, leaving 8 bases between the germline ends. This CDR3 spans 14 amino acids. Germline V gene lookup returns CDR1 LNHNV and CDR2 YYDKDF (reference sequence). The DNA for the CDR3 is TGTGCCACCAGCAGAGATCGAGCGAAAGAGACCCAGTACTTC. Translation gives CATSRDRAKETQYF.

The chain recombines TRBV2 with TRBJ1-1, with 8 bases lining up with TRBD1. Germline V lookup: CDR1 SNHLY, CDR2 FYNNEI. The CDR3 covers 15 residues. Trimming at V came to 0 bases and at J to 5 bases, leaving 5 bases not matched to a gene. The CDR3 nucleotides read TGTGCCAGCAGTGAAGCGCGGCAGGGGGCTACTGAAGCTTTCTTT. Translating it yields CASSEARQGATEAFF.

This clonotype was recorded at least ten times. V and J are TRBV29-1 and TRBJ1-2, with TRBD1 matching 7 bases. The V and J ends lost 7 bases and 4 bases, in that order; junction bases with no gene match: 21. CDR3 length: 17 residues. Germline assignment: CDR1 SQVTM and CDR2 ANQGSEA. CDR3 coding DNA: TGCAGCGCCTGGATTCTCGGGACAGATAGAGCGGTCTATGGCTACACCTTC. Translation: CSAWILGTDRAVYGYTF. Together with reference TRBV29-1 and TRBJ1-2, the CDR3 gives the full variable domain: SAVISQKPSRDICQRGTSLTIQCQVDSQVTMMFWYRQQPGQSLTLIATANQGSEATYESGFVIDKFPISRPNLTFSTLTVSNMSPEDSSIYLCSAWILGTDRAVYGYTFGSGTRLTVV.

The sample holds many counts of this clonotype. The rearrangement uses TRBV12-3 or TRBV12-4 and TRBJ2-6; D is unclear. This CDR3 is built from 15 residues. V was shortened by 0 bases and J by 1 base, with 4 bases between the two germline ends. The CDR3 DNA follows: TGTGCCAGCAGTTTAGCGGGGTCTGGGGCCAACGTCCTGACTTTC. Protein product: CASSLAGSGANVLTF.

This rearrangement joins TRBV5-6 to TRBJ2-2; possibly TRBD1 for D (5 bases). CDR3 length equals 14 residues. The germline CDR1 and CDR2 sequences are SGHDT and YYEEEE. The CDR3 bases are TGTCGACCTCCTTGGGGCTGGTGTACCGGGGAGCTGTTTTTT. Translated, it gives CRPPWGWCTGELFF. Using reference TRBV5-6 and TRBJ2-2 for the parts outside the CDR3, the full variable domain is DAGVTQSPTHLIKTRGQQVTLRCSPKSGHDTVSWYQQALGQGPQFIFQYYEEEERQRGNFPDRFSGHQFPNYSSELNVNALLLGDSALYLCRPPWGWCTGELFFGEGSRLTVL.

This clonotype was recorded many times. V is TRBV5-1 and J is TRBJ1-5; maybe TRBD1 (5 bases). This CDR3 is built from 17 residues. Germline V gene lookup returns CDR1 SGHRS and CDR2 YFSETQ. Trimming left V 7 bases short and J 4 bases short, with 24 bases between. CDR3 bases: TGCGCCAGCCACCCGACCAGGAGGGGTGGCGGGAATCAGCCCCAGCATTTT. Translation: CASHPTRRGGGNQPQHF.

J is TRBJ2-7 and V is TRBV12-3 or TRBV12-4, with 11 nucleotides matching TRBD2. The V gene end was trimmed by 5 bases and the J gene end by 6 bases; junction bases not matched to a gene: 9. The CDR3 loop spans 15 amino acids. This chain's CDR3 is CASSPLAGGPVEQYF. The CDR3 coding sequence is TGTGCCAGCAGTCCATTAGCGGGAGGGCCGGTCGAGCAGTACTTC.

This clonotype was found many times. The CDR3 loop is CASSLWTSGSYNEQFF. The CDR3 DNA reads TGCGCCAGCAGCCTCTGGACTAGCGGATCCTACAATGAGCAGTTCTTC. The V gene is TRBV5-1, the J gene TRBJ2-1; 10 bases agree with TRBD2. Germline V CDR1 and CDR2: SGHRS, YFSETQ. The J segment lost 1 base and the V segment lost 4 bases, leaving 5 bases of the junction unmatched. This CDR3 has 16 residues.

This clonotype was observed many times. The rearrangement uses TRBV7-9 and TRBJ2-7; D possibly matches TRBD1 or TRBD2 (5 bases each). Germline V lookup: CDR1 SEHNR, CDR2 FQNEAQ (reference sequence). This CDR3 contains 15 residues. The V end lost 4 bases, the J end lost 1 base, and 14 bases lay between the germline ends. CDR3 loop: CASSSGRDGSYEQYF. The DNA of the CDR3 is TGTGCCAGCAGCTCAGGACGGGACGGTTCCTACGAGCAGTACTTC.

This clonotype turned up a few times. The chain carries TRBV2 and TRBJ2-1; 11 bases line up with TRBD2. The germline gives CDR1 SNHLY, CDR2 FYNNEI. The CDR3 has 17 residues. V was clipped by 4 bases and J by 1 base; unmatched bases: 6. The CDR3 sequence is CASSGGTSGPSYNEQFF. CDR3 nucleotide sequence: TGTGCCAGCAGTGGGGGGACTAGCGGCCCTTCCTACAATGAGCAGTTCTTC.

V usage is TRBV5-1 and J usage is TRBJ2-2, with 9 bases identical to TRBD2. V lost 1 base to trimming and J lost 4 bases; unmatched junction nucleotides: 11. Per germline, CDR1 SGHRS and CDR2 YFSETQ. This CDR3 comprises 18 residues. In nucleotides, the CDR3 is TGCGCCAGCAGCTTGTCGGCGCTAGCGGGAACGATCACCGGGGAGCTGTTTTTT. Residues: CASSLSALAGTITGELFF.

This clonotype occurred a few times. V gene TRBV11-2 combines with J gene TRBJ2-5; TRBD1 aligns across 7 bases. J lost 6 bases, V lost 4 bases, and 8 bases had no gene match. The CDR3 is 14 amino acids. Germline lookup yields CDR1 SGHAT and CDR2 FQNNGV. The CDR3 bases are TGTGCCAGCAGCTCGTTTTCGGGACAGCAGACCCAGTACTTC. It is translated as CASSSFSGQQTQYF.